The next 23 T cell receptor beta chains were all read from a single sample in a study of blood T cell repertoires in COVID-19. The method was immunoSEQ multiplex PCR; TCRdb's version includes in-frame clones alone and lacks a portion of them. Among approximately 190,000 clones, almost 85% were seen once, and the ten largest hold 4.5% to 6%. The sequenced material came from peripheral blood. The origin of the receptors is a woman between 65 and 79 years old with active or convalescent COVID-19.

The chain combines TRBV2 with TRBJ2-1, with 10 bases that match TRBD2. Germline V lookup: CDR1 SNHLY, CDR2 FYNNEI. V lost 0 bases, J lost 9 bases, and 8 bases stayed unmatched. There are 16 residues in the CDR3. In DNA form, the CDR3 reads TGTGCCAGCAGTGAAGCGGAGCGGGAGGGCCTTACTGAGCAGTTCTTC. It yields the protein CASSEAEREGLTEQFF.

V usage is TRBV27 and J usage is TRBJ1-6, with D possibly TRBD1 on 6 matching bases. This CDR3 has 15 amino acids. V was clipped by 5 bases and J by 1 base, with 9 bases between them. Germline-derived CDR1 and CDR2 are MNHEY and SMNVEV (reference sequence). Written as DNA, the CDR3 is TGTGCCAGCAGTACACAGGGATCCTATAATTCACCCCTCCACTTT. As protein: CASSTQGSYNSPLHF.

The V gene is TRBV5-5, the J gene TRBJ1-2; 12 nucleotides line up with TRBD1. J was trimmed by 7 bases and V by 0 bases; bases with no gene match: 10. The CDR3 is made up of 17 amino acids. Germline V gene sequence: CDR1 SGHKS, CDR2 YYEKEE (reference sequence). CDR3 in DNA: TGTGCCAGCAGCTTGGCGGCAGGGGACAGGGGGCGAGGTGGCTACACCTTC. Translation gives CASSLAAGDRGRGGYTF.

This rearrangement joins TRBV15 to TRBJ2-5; TRBD2 matches 10 bases. The CDR3 length is 18 residues. The V gene's germline CDR1 is LNHNV and CDR2 YYDKDF (reference sequence). The V and J ends lost 1 base and 5 bases, in that order; junction bases with no gene match: 13. CDR3: CATSRGETSGSSGETQYF. The CDR3 DNA follows: TGTGCCACCAGCAGAGGCGAGACTAGCGGGTCTTCGGGGGAGACCCAGTACTTC.

The V and J genes are TRBV2 and TRBJ2-2, with 12 bases that match TRBD2. Germline-derived CDR1 and CDR2 are SNHLY and FYNNEI. The V and J ends lost 5 bases and 4 bases, in that order; junction bases with no gene match: 8. The CDR3 has 17 residues. CDR3 sequence reads: CASSLGLAGFFTGELFF. The DNA of the CDR3 is TGTGCCAGCAGTCTCGGACTAGCGGGATTTTTCACCGGGGAGCTGTTTTTT.

The rearrangement uses TRBV5-1 and TRBJ2-5; TRBD2 agrees at 11 bases. The CDR3 runs to 20 residues. Germline-derived CDR1 and CDR2 are SGHRS and YFSETQ. V dropped 3 bases and J dropped 3; count of bases not matched to a gene: 19. CDR3 bases: TGCGCCAGCAGCTATCCCTTAGCGGGAGGGTCCGGAGACCCTAAAGAGACCCAGTACTTC. Its translation is CASSYPLAGGSGDPKETQYF.

The chain combines TRBV3-1 (or the pseudogene TRBV3-2) with TRBJ2-3, with TRBD2 matching over 9 bases. The CDR3 consists of 16 residues. Germline V CDR1 and CDR2: LGHDT, YNNKEL (reference sequence). Trimming at V came to 0 bases and at J to 4 bases, leaving 5 bases not matched to a gene. CDR3 amino acids: CASSQDVAGGADTQYF. CDR3 coding DNA: TGTGCCAGCAGCCAAGATGTGGCGGGAGGGGCAGATACGCAGTATTTT.

The chain carries TRBV4-1 and TRBJ1-5; 8 nucleotides agree with TRBD1. Losses at the gene ends were 3 bases for V and 6 bases for J; bases not matched to a gene: 7. There are 15 residues in the CDR3. Looked up from germline, CDR1 is MGHRA and CDR2 is YSYEKL. The CDR3 DNA reads TGCGCCAGCAGCCACCCGGACAGGGAAGTTCAGCCCCAGCATTTT. This sequence encodes CASSHPDREVQPQHF.

The chain is built from TRBV19 and TRBJ2-3; 7 bases are shared with TRBD2. The CDR3 is 18 amino acids. The V and J ends lost 1 base and 0 bases, in that order; junction bases with no gene match: 10. Per germline, CDR1 LNHDA and CDR2 SQIVND (reference sequence). CDR3: CASSIGGWASGSTDTQYF. The CDR3 bases are TGTGCCAGTAGTATAGGGGGTTGGGCTAGCGGAAGCACAGATACGCAGTATTTT.

This rearrangement joins TRBV20-1 to TRBJ1-1, with D hard to call. Germline V gene sequence: CDR1 DFQATT, CDR2 SNEGSKA (reference sequence). V was pared by 6 bases and J by 3 bases, with 8 bases between. The CDR3 consists of 11 residues. The CDR3 DNA reads as TGCAGTGCACTCGTGGACACTGAAGCTTTCTTT. It is translated as CSALVDTEAFF.

The chain combines TRBV7-3 with TRBJ2-5; D gene uncertain. CDR1 SGHTA and CDR2 FQGTGA come from the germline V gene. The CDR3 is 15 residues long. V was trimmed by 1 base and J by 4 bases, leaving 13 bases between them. CDR3 nucleotides: TGTGCCAGCAGCTTAAGTGGTGGGCCAGGAGAGACCCAGTACTTC. Translation gives CASSLSGGPGETQYF.

The chain carries TRBV5-1 and TRBJ2-3, with unresolved D. Germline-derived CDR1 and CDR2 are SGHRS and YFSETQ. Trimming left V 0 bases short and J 10 bases short, with 9 bases between. There are 12 residues in the CDR3. CDR3 region: CASSLAQEAQYF. CDR3 bases: TGCGCCAGCAGCTTGGCTCAGGAAGCGCAGTATTTT.

The genes are TRBV29-1 and TRBJ2-1, with 7 bases fitting TRBD1. V dropped 6 bases and J dropped 8; count of bases not matched to a gene: 7. CDR1 is SQVTM and CDR2 is ANQGSEA in the germline V gene. The CDR3 length is 12 residues. The CDR3 here is CSVEQGFDEQFF. CDR3 DNA sequence: TGCAGCGTAGAACAGGGGTTCGATGAGCAGTTCTTC.

The chain employs TRBV19 and TRBJ2-7; D is possibly TRBD2 (5 bases). The germline CDR1 and CDR2 sequences are LNHDA and SQIVND (reference sequence). The length of the CDR3 is 14 residues. Between the trimmed V and J ends, which lost 6 bases and 5 bases, there was a span of 17 bases. CDR3 coding DNA: TGTGCCAGTAGCCCTGAGGGCCTCGGGGACGAGCAGTACTTC. It codes for CASSPEGLGDEQYF.

This chain connects TRBV2 to TRBJ2-7; D is ambiguous. The CDR3 contains 12 residues. Germline lookup yields CDR1 SNHLY and CDR2 FYNNEI. V was shortened by 7 bases and J by 2 bases, with 9 bases between the two germline ends. The CDR3 is CASIGGPYEQYF. The CDR3 nucleotides are TGTGCCAGCATTGGCGGCCCCTACGAGCAGTACTTC.

The chain carries TRBV7-3 and TRBJ2-5; TRBD2 is a possible D gene (6 bases). V lost 3 bases and J lost 0, with 14 bases in between. The CDR3 runs 16 residues. Germline values: CDR1 SGHTA, CDR2 FQGTGA. The CDR3 protein is CASSFISGLDQETQYF. The CDR3 DNA is TGTGCCAGCAGCTTTATAAGCGGGTTGGACCAAGAGACCCAGTACTTC.

This clone was observed a single time. The chain combines TRBV24-1 with TRBJ2-1, with 9 nucleotides matching TRBD2. Per the germline V gene, CDR1 is KGHDR and CDR2 is SFDVKD. The CDR3 has 16 residues. Losses at the gene ends were 3 bases for V and 6 bases for J; bases not matched to a gene: 8. The CDR3 nucleotides read TGTGCCACCAGTGATCCGATAAGCGGGAGGAGCAATGAGCAGTTCTTC. Translation: CATSDPISGRSNEQFF.

This clone was recorded only once. The rearrangement joins TRBV30 to TRBJ1-1; D perhaps matches TRBD1 (5 bases). Germline CDR1 reads GTSNPN; CDR2 reads SVGIG (reference sequence). The CDR3 runs to 12 residues. V was shortened by 4 bases and J by 0 bases, with 6 bases between the two germline ends. In nucleotides, the CDR3 is TGTGCCTGGAACAGGCTGAACACTGAAGCTTTCTTT. As protein: CAWNRLNTEAFF.

This clone showed up just once. The chain combines TRBV14 with TRBJ1-1, with no clear D. CDR1 and CDR2 from the germline V gene are SGHDN and FVKESK. CDR3 length equals 14 residues. V was pared by 6 bases and J by 1 base, with 12 bases between. In DNA form, the CDR3 reads TGTGCCAGCAGTAAGGTTAGAGGGAACACTGAAGCTTTCTTT. Translated, it gives CASSKVRGNTEAFF.

The genes are TRBV2 and TRBJ2-7, with D possibly TRBD1 on 6 matching bases. CDR1 and CDR2 (germline): SNHLY, FYNNEI. CDR3 length: 13 residues. V was shortened by 5 bases and J by 3 bases, with 11 bases between the two germline ends. The CDR3, as DNA: TGTGCCAGCAGTCCGGACAGCCGCTACGAGCAGTACTTC. It translates to CASSPDSRYEQYF.

V usage is TRBV4-2 and J usage is TRBJ1-2; 8 positions agree with TRBD1. CDR3 length equals 16 residues. The junction had 8 bases not matched to a gene; V was cut back by 0 bases and J by 5 bases. The germline CDR1 and CDR2 sequences are LGHNA and YNFKEQ. The CDR3 DNA is TGTGCCAGCAGCCAAGATTACAGGGGGTCCGGATATGGCTACACCTTC. This gives the protein CASSQDYRGSGYGYTF.

The CDR3 nucleotides read TGTGCCAGCAGTTACCAAGGACTAGCGGCCGGGGAGCTGTTTTTT. Translated: CASSYQGLAAGELFF. The V gene is TRBV6-5, the J gene TRBJ2-2; 10 bases map to TRBD2. Germline assignment: CDR1 MNHEY and CDR2 SVGAGI. The CDR3 covers 15 residues. The V and J ends lost 2 bases and 6 bases, in that order; junction bases with no gene match: 3.

The gene calls are TRBV10-3 and TRBJ2-7; D perhaps matches TRBD2 (6 bases). Trimming shortened V by 4 bases and J by 4 bases, and 11 bases separated the two germline ends. Germline V gene data show CDR1 as ENHRY and CDR2 as SYGVKD. The CDR3 has 13 amino acids. The CDR3 region has the DNA TGTGCCATCAGTGGCAGGGAGGCGTACGAGCAGTACTTC. Translating gives CAISGREAYEQYF.